This entry features one TCR beta chain sequence. What it recognizes is unknown. V was shortened by 3 bases and J by 9 bases, with 13 bases between the two germline ends. Germline V gene lookup returns CDR1 SGHTS and CDR2 YDEGEE. The CDR3 covers 13 residues. Clones were read by immunoSEQ multiplex PCR, and TCRdb kept only the in-frame ones, dropping some. The sample includes about 130,000 clones, 87% of them seen just once. These data come from a study of T cell responses to AZD1222 COVID-19 vaccine. The study's findings and limits: Mostly white British, mostly female donors; authors suggested clonal diversity may be underestimated. Spike-specific TCR breadth and depth both grew after two AZD1222 doses. Baseline seropositives among AZD1222 recipients totaled only five to seven.

The V and J genes are TRBV5-8 and TRBJ1-5; possibly TRBD1 for D (5 bases). The sequence came from an adult in good health. Sample: peripheral blood, taken on day 0 of AZD1222 vaccination. The CDR3 bases are TGTGCCAGCAGCTCGAGGGGTAATATGCCCCAGCATTTT. Its translation is CASSSRGNMPQHF.